This TCR beta chain was sequenced during a study of OX40 agonist ivuxolimab in advanced cancers. Background on the study: A male proportion of about 84% was recorded, with mean age around 64 years and range about 20 to 79. Antecedent anti-PD-1, anti-PD-L1 or anti-CTLA-4 therapy was permissible, with under 50% having received some. Three patients, one with hepatocellular carcinoma and two with cutaneous melanoma, responded partially.

V was trimmed by 0 bases and J by 9 bases, leaving 12 bases between them. The CDR3 runs to 14 residues. The V gene's germline CDR1 is LGHNA and CDR2 YSLEER. General study points: Among the lowest peripheral clonal expansion occurred in 0.1-3.0 mg/kg partial responders.

To note about this clone: The antigen is unknown.

The method was immunoSEQ multiplex PCR; TCRdb's version includes in-frame clones alone and lacks a portion of them. Here the sample spans tens of thousands of clones, 87% being singletons. Here the sequenced sample was CD4+ or CD8+ T cells sorted from blood, taken in a trial of the OX40 agonist ivuxolimab. The chain combines TRBV4-3 with TRBJ2-1; no clear D. This sequence originates from an adult with an advanced solid tumor such as melanoma, head and neck, liver or kidney cancer. CDR3 protein: CASSQEATRSEQFF. As DNA, the CDR3 is TGCGCCAGCAGCCAAGAGGCCACGCGAAGTGAGCAGTTCTTC.